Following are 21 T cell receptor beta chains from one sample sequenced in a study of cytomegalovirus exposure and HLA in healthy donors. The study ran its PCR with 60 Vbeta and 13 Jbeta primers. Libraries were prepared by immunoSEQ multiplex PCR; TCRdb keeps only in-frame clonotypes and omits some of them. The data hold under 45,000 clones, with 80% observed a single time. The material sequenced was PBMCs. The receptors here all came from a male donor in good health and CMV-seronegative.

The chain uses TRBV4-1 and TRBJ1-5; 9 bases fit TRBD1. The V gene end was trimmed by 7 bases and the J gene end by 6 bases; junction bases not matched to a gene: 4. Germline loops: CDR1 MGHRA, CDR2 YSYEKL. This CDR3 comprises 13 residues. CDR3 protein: CASKGQGSQPQHF. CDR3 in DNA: TGCGCCAGCAAGGGACAGGGCTCTCAGCCCCAGCATTTT.

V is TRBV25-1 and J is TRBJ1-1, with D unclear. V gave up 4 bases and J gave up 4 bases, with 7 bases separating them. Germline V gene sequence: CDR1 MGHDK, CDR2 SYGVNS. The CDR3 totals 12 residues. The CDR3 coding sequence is TGTGCCAGCAGTGGAGGGATCACTGAAGCTTTCTTT. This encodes CASSGGITEAFF.

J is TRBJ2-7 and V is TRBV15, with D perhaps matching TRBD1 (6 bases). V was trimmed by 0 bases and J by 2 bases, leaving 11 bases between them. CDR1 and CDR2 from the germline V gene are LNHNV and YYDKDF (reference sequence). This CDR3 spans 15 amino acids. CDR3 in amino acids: CATSREARDTYEQYF. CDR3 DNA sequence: TGTGCCACCAGCAGAGAAGCGAGGGACACCTACGAGCAGTACTTC.

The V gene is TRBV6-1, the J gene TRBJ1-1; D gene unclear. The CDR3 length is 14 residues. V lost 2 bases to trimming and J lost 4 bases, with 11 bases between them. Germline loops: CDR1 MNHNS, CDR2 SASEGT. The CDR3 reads CASSELGSGTEAFF. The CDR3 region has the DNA TGTGCCAGCAGTGAACTAGGTTCGGGCACTGAAGCTTTCTTT.

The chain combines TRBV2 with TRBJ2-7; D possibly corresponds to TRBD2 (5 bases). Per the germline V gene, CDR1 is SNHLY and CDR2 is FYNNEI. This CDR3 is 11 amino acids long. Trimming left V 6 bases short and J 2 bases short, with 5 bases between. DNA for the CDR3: TGTGCCAGCAGCGGGGCCTACGAGCAGTACTTC. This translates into CASSGAYEQYF.

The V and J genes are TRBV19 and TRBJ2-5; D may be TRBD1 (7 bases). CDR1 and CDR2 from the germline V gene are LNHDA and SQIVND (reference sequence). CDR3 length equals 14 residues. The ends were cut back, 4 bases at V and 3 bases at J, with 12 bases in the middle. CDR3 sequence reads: CASSSGTAEETQYF. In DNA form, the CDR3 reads TGTGCCAGTAGTAGCGGGACAGCTGAAGAGACCCAGTACTTC.

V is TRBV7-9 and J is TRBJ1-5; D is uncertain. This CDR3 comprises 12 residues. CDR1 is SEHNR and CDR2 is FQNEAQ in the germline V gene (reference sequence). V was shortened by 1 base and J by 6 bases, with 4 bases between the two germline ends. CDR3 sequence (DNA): TGTGCCAGCAGCTTAGGCGGTCAGCCCCAGCATTTT. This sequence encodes CASSLGGQPQHF. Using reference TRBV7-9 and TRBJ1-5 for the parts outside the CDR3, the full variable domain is DTGVSQNPRHKITKRGQNVTFRCDPISEHNRLYWYRQTLGQGPEFLTYFQNEAQLEKSRLLSDRFSAERPKGSFSTLEIQRTEQGDSAMYLCASSLGGQPQHFGDGTRLSIL.

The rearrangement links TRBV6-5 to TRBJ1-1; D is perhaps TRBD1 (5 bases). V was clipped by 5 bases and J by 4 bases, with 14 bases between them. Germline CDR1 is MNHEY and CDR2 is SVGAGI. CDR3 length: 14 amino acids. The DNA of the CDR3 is TGTGCCAGCAGTGGGACGGGAGGGAGCACTGAAGCTTTCTTT. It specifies CASSGTGGSTEAFF.

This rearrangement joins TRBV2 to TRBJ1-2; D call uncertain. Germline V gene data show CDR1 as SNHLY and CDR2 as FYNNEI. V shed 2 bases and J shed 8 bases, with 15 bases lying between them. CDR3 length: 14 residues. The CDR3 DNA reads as TGTGCCAGCAGTGAAATAAGGAGGCAACGGGGCTACACCTTC. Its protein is CASSEIRRQRGYTF.

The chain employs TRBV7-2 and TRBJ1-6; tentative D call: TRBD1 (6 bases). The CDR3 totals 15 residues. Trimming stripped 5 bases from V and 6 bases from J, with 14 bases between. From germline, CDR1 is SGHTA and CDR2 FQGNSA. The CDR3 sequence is CASSPHAGANSPLHF. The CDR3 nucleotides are TGTGCCAGCAGCCCCCACGCAGGGGCTAATTCACCCCTCCACTTT.

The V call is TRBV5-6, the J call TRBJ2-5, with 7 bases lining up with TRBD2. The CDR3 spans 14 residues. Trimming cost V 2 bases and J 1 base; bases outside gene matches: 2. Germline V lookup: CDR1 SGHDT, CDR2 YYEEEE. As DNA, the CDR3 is TGTGCCAGCAGCTTCGGGACTACCCAAGAGACCCAGTACTTC. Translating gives CASSFGTTQETQYF.

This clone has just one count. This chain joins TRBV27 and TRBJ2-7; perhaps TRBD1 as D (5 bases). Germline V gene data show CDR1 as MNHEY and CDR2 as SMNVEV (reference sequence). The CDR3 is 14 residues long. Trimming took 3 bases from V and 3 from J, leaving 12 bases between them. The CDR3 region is CASSFSGLSYEQYF. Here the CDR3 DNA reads TGTGCCAGCAGTTTCTCAGGGTTAAGCTACGAGCAGTACTTC.

The CDR3 protein is CASSYSGTGVNSPLHF. CDR3 bases: TGTGCCAGCAGCTACTCCGGGACAGGGGTCAATTCACCCCTCCACTTT. This chain links TRBV13 with TRBJ1-6; TRBD1 matches at 10 bases. Germline CDR1 reads PRHDT; CDR2 reads FYEKMQ (reference sequence). The CDR3 loop spans 16 amino acids. J gave up 7 bases and V 4 bases, and 7 bases lay outside the gene matches. Complete variable domain (other parts from reference TRBV13 and TRBJ1-6): AAGVIQSPRHLIKEKRETATLKCYPIPRHDTVYWYQQGPGQDPQFLISFYEKMQSDKGSIPDRFSAQQFSDYHSELNMSSLELGDSALYFCASSYSGTGVNSPLHFGNGTRLTVT.

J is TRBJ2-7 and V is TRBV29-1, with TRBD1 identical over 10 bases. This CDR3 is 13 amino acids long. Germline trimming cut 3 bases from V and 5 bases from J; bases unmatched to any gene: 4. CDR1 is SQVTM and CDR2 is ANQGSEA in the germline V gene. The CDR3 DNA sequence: TGCAGCGTTGAGGAGGACAGGGGGGACGAGCAGTACTTC. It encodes CSVEEDRGDEQYF.

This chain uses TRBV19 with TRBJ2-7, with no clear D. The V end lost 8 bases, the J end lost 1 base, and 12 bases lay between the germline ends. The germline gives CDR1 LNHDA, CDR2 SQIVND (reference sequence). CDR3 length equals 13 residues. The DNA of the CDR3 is TGTGCCAGTGGAGAGGATAGTTCCTACGAGCAGTACTTC. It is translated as CASGEDSSYEQYF.

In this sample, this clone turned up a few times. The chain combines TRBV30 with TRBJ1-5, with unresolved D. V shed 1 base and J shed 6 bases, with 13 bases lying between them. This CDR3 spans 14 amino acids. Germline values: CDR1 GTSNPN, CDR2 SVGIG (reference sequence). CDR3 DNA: TGTGCCTGGAGTGGTGCGGCCACGAGTCAGCCCCAGCATTTT. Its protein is CAWSGAATSQPQHF.

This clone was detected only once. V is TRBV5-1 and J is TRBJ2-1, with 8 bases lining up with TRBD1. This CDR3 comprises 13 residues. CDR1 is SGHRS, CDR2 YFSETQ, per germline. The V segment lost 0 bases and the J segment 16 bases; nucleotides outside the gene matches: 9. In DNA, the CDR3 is TGCGCCAGCAGCTTGGAACCGGGACAGGCCTACTTCTTC. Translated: CASSLEPGQAYFF.

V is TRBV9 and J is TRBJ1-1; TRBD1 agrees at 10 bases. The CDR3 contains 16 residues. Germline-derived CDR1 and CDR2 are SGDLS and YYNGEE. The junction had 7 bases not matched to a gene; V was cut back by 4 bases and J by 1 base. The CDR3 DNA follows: TGTGCCAGCAGCCCGAGCCGGACAGGGGGGAACACTGAAGCTTTCTTT. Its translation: CASSPSRTGGNTEAFF.

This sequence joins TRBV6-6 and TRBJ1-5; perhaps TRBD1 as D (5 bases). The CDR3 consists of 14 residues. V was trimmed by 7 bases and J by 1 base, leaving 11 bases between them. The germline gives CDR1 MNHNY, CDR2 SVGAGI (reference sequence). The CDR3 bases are TGTGCCAGCAAATACGCAGGGAGCAATCAGCCCCAGCATTTT. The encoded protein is CASKYAGSNQPQHF.

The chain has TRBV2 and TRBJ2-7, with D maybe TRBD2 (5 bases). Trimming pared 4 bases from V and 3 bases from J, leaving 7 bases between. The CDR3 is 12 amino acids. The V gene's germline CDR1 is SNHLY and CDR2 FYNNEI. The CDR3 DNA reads TGTGCCAGCAGTGGGGAGAGCTACGAGCAGTACTTC. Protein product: CASSGESYEQYF.

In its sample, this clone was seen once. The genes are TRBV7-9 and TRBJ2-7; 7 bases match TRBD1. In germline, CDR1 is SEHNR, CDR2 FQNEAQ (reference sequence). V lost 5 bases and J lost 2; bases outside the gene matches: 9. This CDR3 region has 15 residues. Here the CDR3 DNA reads TGTGCCAGCAGCCCGGGACAGCTTAAGACCTACGAGCAGTACTTC. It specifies CASSPGQLKTYEQYF.